One sample yielded the 4 T cell receptor beta chains listed below, sequenced in a study of OX40 agonist ivuxolimab in advanced cancers. The library was generated by the immunoSEQ multiplex PCR assay. Drawn from immuneACCESS, this table holds only the in-frame rearrangements with V and J called that TCRdb kept. Clones are partly lost; checked studies trace under half to an unresolved V gene and leave the rest unexplained. The sample yields about 59,000 clones; about four fifths were counted once. Of the sample, 27% falls within the top ten clones. The sample was CD4+ or CD8+ T cells sorted from blood, taken in a trial of the OX40 agonist ivuxolimab. These receptors all stem from an adult with an advanced solid tumor such as melanoma, head and neck, liver or kidney cancer.

The chain recombines TRBV19 with TRBJ1-2; D is perhaps TRBD1 (6 bases). The CDR3 totals 16 residues. Between the trimmed V and J ends, which lost 6 bases and 0 bases, there was a span of 17 bases. Germline assignment: CDR1 LNHDA and CDR2 SQIVND (reference sequence). The CDR3 region has the DNA TGTGCCAGTAGCCCCGGGGGGGCGCGCACTAACTATGGCTACACCTTC. This gives the protein CASSPGGARTNYGYTF.

This clone was detected once. The gene calls are TRBV5-1 and TRBJ1-2, with D perhaps TRBD1 (6 bases). V was cut by 2 bases and J by 2 bases, with 13 bases left in between. CDR3 length equals 15 residues. Per the germline V gene, CDR1 is SGHRS and CDR2 is YFSETQ. CDR3 protein: CASSFEGGANYGYTF. The CDR3, as DNA: TGCGCCAGCAGCTTTGAGGGGGGCGCGAACTATGGCTACACCTTC. Full variable domain (outside the CDR3, taken from reference TRBV5-1 and TRBJ1-2): KAGVTQTPRYLIKTRGQQVTLSCSPISGHRSVSWYQQTPGQGLQFLFEYFSETQRNKGNFPGRFSGRQFSNSRSEMNVSTLELGDSALYLCASSFEGGANYGYTFGSGTRLTVV.

The rearrangement links TRBV29-1 to TRBJ1-2; the match to TRBD1 covers 10 bases. The junction had 9 bases not matched to a gene; V was cut back by 7 bases and J by 4 bases. Per the germline V gene, CDR1 is SQVTM and CDR2 is ANQGSEA. The CDR3 covers 14 residues. The CDR3, as DNA: TGCAGCGCTAAACCCGGGACAGGGGTCTATGGCTACACCTTC. Translating it yields CSAKPGTGVYGYTF.

The V call is TRBV28, the J call TRBJ1-2; D possibly corresponds to TRBD1 (5 bases). The germline CDR1 and CDR2 sequences are MDHEN and SYDVKM. The CDR3 runs to 12 residues. Trimming took off 3 bases at V and 4 bases at J, with 6 bases between the two ends. The DNA of the CDR3 is TGTGCCAGCAGTTTGGGGGGCTATGGCTACACCTTC. This encodes CASSLGGYGYTF.